The entry that follows covers one T cell receptor (beta chain) sequence. Antigen: not known. The CDR3 covers 15 residues. These data come from a study of T cells expressing NK-cell markers. The overall study: Sorted CD3+CD56+NKG2C+, CD3+CD56+NKG2C- and CD3+CD56-NKG2C+ T cells supplied TCR beta repertoires. Within the sequenced cohort of eight donors, seven exhibited HCMV seropositivity and one was seronegative. General study points: Dominant NKG2C+ clonotype frequencies of about 1.0-7.0% of CD8+ T cells were measured in a handful of donors.

TCRdb reprocessed the 5' RACE reads and reports one entry per CDR3 protein, with no DNA. The sample has 120,000 to 150,000 distinct CDR3 sequences. V usage is TRBV12-3 or TRBV12-4 and J usage is TRBJ2-5; without DNA, the TCRdb call of TRBD1 cannot be checked. The sequencing sample was made of blood T cells: a sorted CD56 or NKG2C T cell subset, CD4+ or CD8+ T cells, or bulk PBMC T cells (not recorded which). This receptor was obtained from a man aged 18 to 29 in good health. Here the CDR3 reads CASSSRQGPRETQYF.